This entry is about one TCR beta chain. Its specificity is unknown. Clones were sequenced by immunoSEQ multiplex PCR, and TCRdb holds only the in-frame ones, with some missing. This table has fewer than 250,000 clones, 92% appearing once. Trimming at V came to 0 bases and at J to 8 bases, leaving 4 bases not matched to a gene. Germline loops: CDR1 SGHNT, CDR2 YYREEE (reference sequence). The CDR3 is 15 residues long. These data originate in a study of T cell responses to AZD1222 COVID-19 vaccine. Study-level findings and limits: Sampled repertoires all dated from after the peak T cell response. Baseline antibody screening turned up just six seropositive AZD1222 recipients. The sample set comprised mostly white British donors with more females, and clonal diversity was possibly underestimated.

This clonotype originated in an adult in good health. The rearrangement joins TRBV5-4 to TRBJ2-2; 10 nucleotides agree with TRBD2. This specimen was peripheral blood, taken on day 0 of AZD1222 vaccination. CDR3 in DNA: TGTGCCAGCAGCTTGGAGCTAGCGGGGGTAGGGGAGCTGTTTTTT. Its translation: CASSLELAGVGELFF.